These T cell receptor beta chains were read from a single sample in a study of T cell repertoires in aging, cancer and after chemotherapy. TCRdb re-derived calls from the multiplex PCR reads in MiXCR, one entry per CDR3 protein. Of several hundred distinct CDR3 sequences listed, around 25% are singletons. The sequenced sample consisted of blood. The receptors derive from a human donor with a blood cancer. CDR3s include the opening cysteine and the closing phenylalanine or tryptophan. The D gene is left open where the match is weak. The size of a clone is reported for some rows only, either as once, few or many, or as a class for expanded clones.

d_gene: TRBD1
j_gene: TRBJ2-5
abundance: .
len: 17
v_gene: TRBV5-4
CDR3nt: TGTGCCAGCAGCCCAACCTTTACCGGGACAGGGGGGGAGACCCAGTACTTC
CDR3aa: CASSPTFTGTGGETQYF

d_gene: TRBD1
j_gene: TRBJ1-5
abundance: medium-sized
len: 19
v_gene: TRBV19
CDR3nt: TGTGCCAGTAGTAACCCGGGACAGGGCGATGGGCGTTACAATCAGCCCCAGCATTTT
CDR3aa: CASSNPGQGDGRYNQPQHF

d_gene: TRBD2
j_gene: TRBJ2-3
abundance: .
len: 14
v_gene: TRBV29-1
CDR3nt: TGCAGCGTCGAGGGTCTAGCGGTCACAGATACGCAGTATTTT
CDR3aa: CSVEGLAVTDTQYF

d_gene: .
j_gene: TRBJ1-6
abundance: medium-sized
len: 16
v_gene: TRBV7-6
CDR3nt: TGTGCCAGCAGCTTAGCGGAGAGTGCCTATAATTCACCCCTCCACTTT
CDR3aa: CASSLAESAYNSPLHF

d_gene: TRBD2
j_gene: TRBJ2-1
abundance: large
len: 15
v_gene: TRBV29-1
CDR3nt: TGCAGCGTTGATGGGCGGGAGGGCCTCTACAATGAGCAGTTCTTC
CDR3aa: CSVDGREGLYNEQFF

d_gene: TRBD1
j_gene: TRBJ2-1
abundance: once
len: 16
v_gene: TRBV19
CDR3nt: TGTGCCAGCAGCTTAGAGGGACAGGGCCTCTACAATGAGCAGTTCTTC
CDR3aa: CASSLEGQGLYNEQFF

d_gene: .
j_gene: TRBJ1-5
abundance: medium-sized
len: 15
v_gene: TRBV30
CDR3nt: TGTGCCTGGAGGGGGACTTACCGGAGCAATCAGCCCCAGCATTTT
CDR3aa: CAWRGTYRSNQPQHF

d_gene: .
j_gene: TRBJ1-3
abundance: large
len: 17
v_gene: TRBV19
CDR3nt: TGTGCCAGTAGTATAATCCCGGACCCTTTGGGCAGAAACACCATATATTTT
CDR3aa: CASSIIPDPLGRNTIYF

d_gene: .
j_gene: TRBJ2-3
abundance: medium-sized
len: 15
v_gene: TRBV5-1
CDR3nt: TGCGCCAGCAGCTTTCGACTTCATCCCGCAGATACGCAGTATTTT
CDR3aa: CASSFRLHPADTQYF

d_gene: TRBD2
j_gene: TRBJ2-5
abundance: large
len: 17
v_gene: TRBV6-1
CDR3nt: TGTGCCAGCCGGATAGCGGGAGGACTTCTCGGCAAAGAGACCCAGTACTTC
CDR3aa: CASRIAGGLLGKETQYF

d_gene: .
j_gene: TRBJ1-5
abundance: medium-sized
len: 14
v_gene: TRBV15
CDR3nt: TGTGCCACCAGCAGAGATCTAGAAGGTCAGCCCCAGCATTTT
CDR3aa: CATSRDLEGQPQHF

d_gene: .
j_gene: TRBJ2-5
abundance: medium-sized
len: 10
v_gene: TRBV7-2
CDR3nt: TGTGCCAGCAGCTCAGGGCCCCAATACTTC
CDR3aa: CASSSGPQYF

d_gene: .
j_gene: TRBJ1-1
abundance: .
len: 12
v_gene: TRBV11-2
CDR3nt: TGTGCCAGCAGCTTAAACCGACCCGAAGCTTTCTTT
CDR3aa: CASSLNRPEAFF

d_gene: .
j_gene: TRBJ2-2
abundance: medium-sized
len: 13
v_gene: TRBV7-2
CDR3nt: TGTGCCAGCAGCCAACAGGCTACCGGGGAGCTGTTTTTT
CDR3aa: CASSQQATGELFF

d_gene: .
j_gene: TRBJ2-1
abundance: large
len: 16
v_gene: TRBV11-3
CDR3nt: TGTGCCAGCAGCTCAATATATGGACATAATAACAATGAGCAGTTCTTC
CDR3aa: CASSSIYGHNNNEQFF

d_gene: TRBD1
j_gene: TRBJ2-2
abundance: .
len: 16
v_gene: TRBV4-1
CDR3nt: TGCGCCAGCAGCGCGCCGGACAGGGGGAACACCGGGGAGCTGTTTTTT
CDR3aa: CASSAPDRGNTGELFF

d_gene: .
j_gene: TRBJ2-3
abundance: medium-sized
len: 14
v_gene: TRBV11-2
CDR3nt: TGTGCCAGCAGCTTAGTAGCCAGGCCAGATACGCAGTATTTT
CDR3aa: CASSLVARPDTQYF

d_gene: .
j_gene: TRBJ2-7
abundance: .
len: 19
v_gene: TRBV11-1
CDR3nt: TGTGCCAGCAGCTTCGGCCCAATCTCACTGGCGGGTAGCTCCTACGAGCAGTACTTC
CDR3aa: CASSFGPISLAGSSYEQYF

d_gene: .
j_gene: TRBJ2-1
abundance: medium-sized
len: 14
v_gene: TRBV11-2
CDR3nt: TGTGCCAGCAGCTTCATCACCGAGCACAATGAGCAGTTCTTC
CDR3aa: CASSFITEHNEQFF

d_gene: TRBD2
j_gene: TRBJ2-2
abundance: large
len: 14
v_gene: TRBV12-3/TRBV12-4
CDR3nt: TGTGCCAGCAGTGCCGGGGGGACCACCGGGGAGCTGTTTTTT
CDR3aa: CASSAGGTTGELFF

d_gene: TRBD2
j_gene: TRBJ2-7
abundance: once
len: 15
v_gene: TRBV11-1
CDR3nt: TGTGCCAGCAGCTTCCTCGGGGGGTCGGCCTACGAGCAGTACTTC
CDR3aa: CASSFLGGSAYEQYF

d_gene: TRBD1
j_gene: TRBJ2-1
abundance: .
len: 15
v_gene: TRBV27
CDR3nt: TGTGCCAGCAGTTTAACGGGACAGGGTTACAATGAGCAGTTCTTC
CDR3aa: CASSLTGQGYNEQFF

d_gene: TRBD1
j_gene: TRBJ1-4
abundance: medium-sized
len: 14
v_gene: TRBV19
CDR3nt: TGTGCCAGTAGGGCACAGGGGGCTGGTGAAAAACTGTTTTTT
CDR3aa: CASRAQGAGEKLFF

d_gene: .
j_gene: TRBJ1-6
abundance: medium-sized
len: 15
v_gene: TRBV7-2
CDR3nt: TGTGCCAGCAGCTTAGCGAGGGACCTGGGTTCACCCCTCCACTTT
CDR3aa: CASSLARDLGSPLHF

d_gene: .
j_gene: TRBJ2-1
abundance: .
len: 16
v_gene: TRBV7-3
CDR3nt: TGTGCCAGCAGCTTAGTGGTGAGAGGGCCAGACAATAAGCAGTTCTTC
CDR3aa: CASSLVVRGPDNKQFF

d_gene: TRBD1
j_gene: TRBJ2-7
abundance: large
len: 16
v_gene: TRBV13
CDR3nt: TGTGCCAGCAGCTTATTCTTCGGGACAGCTCCTTCCGAGCAGTACTTC
CDR3aa: CASSLFFGTAPSEQYF

d_gene: TRBD2
j_gene: TRBJ2-7
abundance: few
len: 16
v_gene: TRBV10-2
CDR3nt: TGCGCCAGCAGCATAGGTATCCCGGGAGGGCTGGGCGAGCAGTACTTC
CDR3aa: CASSIGIPGGLGEQYF

d_gene: TRBD2
j_gene: TRBJ2-3
abundance: large
len: 16
v_gene: TRBV6-2/TRBV6-3
CDR3nt: TGTGCCAGCAGTTACGGACTAGCGGGAGAGGCAGATACGCAGTATTTT
CDR3aa: CASSYGLAGEADTQYF

d_gene: .
j_gene: TRBJ1-2
abundance: few
len: 15
v_gene: TRBV14
CDR3nt: TGTGCCAGCAGCCAAGAGGTCGGGGTCGGCTATGGCTACACCTTC
CDR3aa: CASSQEVGVGYGYTF

d_gene: TRBD1
j_gene: TRBJ1-2
abundance: few
len: 16
v_gene: TRBV5-1
CDR3nt: TGCGCCAGCAGCCCGGACGGGACAGGGGCGACATATGGCTACACCTTC
CDR3aa: CASSPDGTGATYGYTF

d_gene: .
j_gene: TRBJ1-1
abundance: medium-sized
len: 14
v_gene: TRBV7-6
CDR3nt: TGTGCCAGCAGCTTAGATTCCTCTTTGAGGGAAGCTTTCTTT
CDR3aa: CASSLDSSLREAFF

d_gene: TRBD2
j_gene: TRBJ2-2
abundance: .
len: 17
v_gene: TRBV7-9
CDR3nt: TGTGCCAGCAGCTTGACCGGGACTAGCGGGATCGCCGGGGAGCTGTTTTTT
CDR3aa: CASSLTGTSGIAGELFF

d_gene: TRBD2
j_gene: TRBJ2-2
abundance: large
len: 12
v_gene: TRBV5-6
CDR3nt: TGTGCCAGCAGGCGGGGGTCCGGGGAGCTGTTTTTT
CDR3aa: CASRRGSGELFF